Given below is one T cell receptor beta chain in context. V gave up 5 bases and J gave up 2 bases, with 13 bases separating them. This CDR3 has 14 residues. The germline V gene has CDR1 MNHEY and CDR2 SVGAGI. The record originates from a study of radiation and T cells in renal cell carcinoma. TCRdb's copy holds only in-frame clones and misses some; the assay was immunoSEQ multiplex PCR. The data contain roughly 49,000 clones, around three quarters of them seen just once; the ten biggest clones take up around 31%. Specified time point: blood 2 weeks post-SBRT. Treatment: 15 Gy SBRT to primary tumor, nephrectomy 4 weeks later. The tumor was a clear cell renal cell carcinoma.

This chain links TRBV6-5 with TRBJ2-7; a possible D gene is TRBD2 (7 bases). The sequencing here drew on blood, taken from a patient whose treatment included radiotherapy and nephrectomy. The receptor's source is a woman in her sixties or seventies with renal cell carcinoma. CDR3 DNA: TGTGCCAGCAGTAAGGGGGGGCCCGCCTACGAGCAGTACTTC. Its protein is CASSKGGPAYEQYF.